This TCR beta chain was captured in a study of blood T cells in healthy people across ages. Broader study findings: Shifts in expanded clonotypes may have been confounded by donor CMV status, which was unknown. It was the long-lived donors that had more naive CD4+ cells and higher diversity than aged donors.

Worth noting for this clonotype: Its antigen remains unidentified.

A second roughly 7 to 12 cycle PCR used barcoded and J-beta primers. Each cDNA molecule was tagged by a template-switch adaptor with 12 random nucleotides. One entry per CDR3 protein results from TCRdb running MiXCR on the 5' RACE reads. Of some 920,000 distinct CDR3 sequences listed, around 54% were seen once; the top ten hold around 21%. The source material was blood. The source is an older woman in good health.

The CDR3 here is CATSRDWTSGEQYF. DNA of the CDR3: TGTGCCACCAGCAGAGATTGGACTAGTGGGGAGCAGTACTTC. The chain combines TRBV15 with TRBJ2-7; TRBD2 matches 7 bases. With V trimmed by 0 bases and J by 7 bases, 6 bases remained unmatched. This CDR3 is built from 14 residues. Germline-derived CDR1 and CDR2 are LNHNV and YYDKDF (reference sequence).